The present T cell receptor (beta chain) was sequenced within a study of T-cell memory formation after mild COVID-19. Background on the study: In these data, TCR clusters were largely donor specific. Notes on the study in general: Several responding clones turned up in pre-infection memory, indicating that cross-reactive memory may have taken part.

The ends lost 4 bases at V and 4 bases at J; junction bases unmatched: 10. Germline CDR1 and CDR2: SGHTA and FQGTGA. The length of the CDR3 is 16 residues. TCRdb reprocessed the 5' RACE reads via MiXCR and lists one record per CDR3 protein. The sample consists of roughly 130,000 distinct CDR3 sequences, roughly 6.2% of them appearing once. This clonotype was observed a handful of times. Antigen unknown. The chain is built from TRBV7-3 and TRBJ2-3, with 8 positions matching TRBD1. The sequence was obtained from an adult woman who had mild COVID-19 (a few samples of this study predate the infection). Cell type and time point are not known. The sequencing sample was made of PBMCs or a T cell subset sorted from them (not recorded which). CDR3 DNA: TGTGCCAGCAGCTCAAAGGACAGGGACCGGGCAGATACGCAGTATTTT. Protein sequence: CASSSKDRDRADTQYF.